This record covers a single T cell receptor (beta chain). Its specificity is not known. The data derive from a study of cytomegalovirus exposure and HLA in healthy donors. Both 60 Vbeta primers and 13 Jbeta primers went into the PCR. The assay was immunoSEQ multiplex PCR, and TCRdb's table has in-frame clones only and misses some. The table has some 140,000 clones, 79% seen once. The CDR3 has 14 amino acids. Per the germline V gene, CDR1 is SEHNR and CDR2 is FQNEAQ (reference sequence). V shed 5 bases and J shed 5 bases, with 13 bases lying between them. Study-wide results and caveats: Earlier analysis looked at TCR beta V segments, and most were productive about 87% or about 30% of the time. Presence/absence analyses assumed roughly uniform sequencing depth across donors, which may not hold.

The V and J genes are TRBV7-9 and TRBJ2-1, with D maybe TRBD1 (6 bases). This TCR was sampled from a man between 18 and 35 years old in good health and CMV-seronegative. Sequencing input: PBMCs. The CDR3 sequence is CASSARTVNNEQFF. The CDR3 nucleotides are TGTGCCAGCAGCGCCCGGACAGTAAACAATGAGCAGTTCTTC.